This T cell receptor beta chain was identified in a study of cytomegalovirus exposure and HLA in healthy donors. Whole-study results and caveats: The listing of 150 to 200 TCR beta chains classed them as cytomegalovirus-associated.

Clones were read by immunoSEQ multiplex PCR, and TCRdb kept only the in-frame ones, dropping some. The sample comprises more than 55,000 clones, about nine tenths of which are singletons, and about 3.1% rests with the top ten. V was pared by 4 bases and J by 6 bases, with 9 bases of the junction left unmatched. Germline V lookup: CDR1 MDHEN, CDR2 SYDVKM. The CDR3 loop spans 15 amino acids. The donors belonged to the roughly 110-subject validation cohort, separate from the approximately 700-subject first cohort. Concerning this clone: Antigen unknown.

The sequence derives from a man between 18 and 29 years old in good health and CMV-seronegative. The V and J genes are TRBV28 and TRBJ2-7; 10 bases align to TRBD1. Material: PBMCs. The CDR3 loop is CASSSPGTGEGEQYF. CDR3 bases: TGTGCCAGCAGTTCCCCCGGGACAGGGGAAGGCGAGCAGTACTTC.